Listed below are T cell receptor beta chains from one sample, sequenced in a study of blood T cell repertoires in COVID-19. TCRdb keeps only in-frame clones here, not all; method: immunoSEQ multiplex PCR. The top ten clones hold approximately 8.8% of a sample with hundreds of thousands of clones, 70% to 90% of them seen once. Input material: PBMCs or T cells enriched from blood (not recorded which). These receptors were collected from a woman in her thirties or forties who had recovered from COVID-19. CDR3s include the opening cysteine and the closing phenylalanine or tryptophan. Each record gives: J gene, V gene, D gene, CDR3 DNA, CDR3 protein. D genes are given only for firm matches.

j_call: TRBJ1-1; v_call: TRBV28; d_call: -; cdr3_nt: TGTGCCAGCAGACCTTCGGCAGGGTGGGACACTGAAGCTTTCTTT; cdr3_aa: CASRPSAGWDTEAFF
j_call: TRBJ2-2; v_call: TRBV25-1; d_call: -; cdr3_nt: TGTGCCAGCACCGAGGGCGCCGGGGAGCTGTTTTTT; cdr3_aa: CASTEGAGELFF
j_call: TRBJ1-1; v_call: TRBV24-1; d_call: -; cdr3_nt: TGTGCCACCAGTGATTACGACAGGACAAAGGGGGCTTTCTTT; cdr3_aa: CATSDYDRTKGAFF
j_call: TRBJ2-1; v_call: TRBV30; d_call: -; cdr3_nt: TGTGCCTGGAGTGAGGGGGGGGTCTCCTACAATGAGCAGTTCTTC; cdr3_aa: CAWSEGGVSYNEQFF
j_call: TRBJ1-5; v_call: TRBV2; d_call: -; cdr3_nt: TGTGCCAGCAGTTCCTCGGGTGGCAGCAATCAGCCCCAGCATTTT; cdr3_aa: CASSSSGGSNQPQHF
j_call: TRBJ1-1; v_call: TRBV2; d_call: -; cdr3_nt: TGTGCCAGCGTCAACAGTAATGAAGCTTTCTTT; cdr3_aa: CASVNSNEAFF
j_call: TRBJ2-7; v_call: TRBV5-6; d_call: -; cdr3_nt: TGTGCCAGCAGCTATGACTATGCCATCTCCTACGAGCAGTACTTC; cdr3_aa: CASSYDYAISYEQYF
j_call: TRBJ2-3; v_call: TRBV30; d_call: -; cdr3_nt: TGTGCCTGGAGTGAAAGCGGAAGCACAGATACGCAGTATTTT; cdr3_aa: CAWSESGSTDTQYF
j_call: TRBJ1-1; v_call: TRBV16; d_call: -; cdr3_nt: TGTGCCAGCAGTCTGAAATCTGATGGGAGGACTGAAGCTTTCTTT; cdr3_aa: CASSLKSDGRTEAFF
j_call: TRBJ1-5; v_call: TRBV7-8; d_call: -; cdr3_nt: TGTGCCAGCAGCCCTCCAGGCAATCAGCCCCAGCATTTT; cdr3_aa: CASSPPGNQPQHF